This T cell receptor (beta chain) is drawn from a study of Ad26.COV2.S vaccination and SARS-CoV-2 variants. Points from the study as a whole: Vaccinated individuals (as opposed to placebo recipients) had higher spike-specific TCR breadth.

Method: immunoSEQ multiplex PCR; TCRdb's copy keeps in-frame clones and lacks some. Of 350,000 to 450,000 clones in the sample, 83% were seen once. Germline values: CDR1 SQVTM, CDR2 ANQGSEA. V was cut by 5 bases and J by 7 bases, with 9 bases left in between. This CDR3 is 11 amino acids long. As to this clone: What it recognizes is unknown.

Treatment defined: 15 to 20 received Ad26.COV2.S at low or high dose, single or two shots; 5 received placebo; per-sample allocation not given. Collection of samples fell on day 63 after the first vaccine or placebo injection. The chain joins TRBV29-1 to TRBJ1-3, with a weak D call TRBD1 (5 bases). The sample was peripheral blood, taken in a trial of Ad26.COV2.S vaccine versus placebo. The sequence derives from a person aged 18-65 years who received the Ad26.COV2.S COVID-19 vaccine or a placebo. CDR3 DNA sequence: TGCAGCGTTAGACAGTACAACACCATATATTTT. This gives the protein CSVRQYNTIYF.